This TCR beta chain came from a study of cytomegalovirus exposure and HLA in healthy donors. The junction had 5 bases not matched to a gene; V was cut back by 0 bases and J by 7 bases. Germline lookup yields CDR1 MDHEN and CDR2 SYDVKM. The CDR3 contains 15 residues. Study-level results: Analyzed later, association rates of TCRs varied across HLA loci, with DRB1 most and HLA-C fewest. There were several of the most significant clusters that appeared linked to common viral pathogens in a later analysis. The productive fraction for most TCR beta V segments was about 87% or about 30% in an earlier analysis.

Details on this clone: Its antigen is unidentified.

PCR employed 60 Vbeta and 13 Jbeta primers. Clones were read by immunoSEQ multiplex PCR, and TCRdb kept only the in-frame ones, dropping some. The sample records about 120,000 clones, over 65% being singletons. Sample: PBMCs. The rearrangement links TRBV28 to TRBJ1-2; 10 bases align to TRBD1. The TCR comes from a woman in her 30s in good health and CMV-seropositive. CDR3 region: CASSLWGTGESGYTF. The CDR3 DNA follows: TGTGCCAGCAGTTTATGGGGGACAGGGGAAAGTGGCTACACCTTC.